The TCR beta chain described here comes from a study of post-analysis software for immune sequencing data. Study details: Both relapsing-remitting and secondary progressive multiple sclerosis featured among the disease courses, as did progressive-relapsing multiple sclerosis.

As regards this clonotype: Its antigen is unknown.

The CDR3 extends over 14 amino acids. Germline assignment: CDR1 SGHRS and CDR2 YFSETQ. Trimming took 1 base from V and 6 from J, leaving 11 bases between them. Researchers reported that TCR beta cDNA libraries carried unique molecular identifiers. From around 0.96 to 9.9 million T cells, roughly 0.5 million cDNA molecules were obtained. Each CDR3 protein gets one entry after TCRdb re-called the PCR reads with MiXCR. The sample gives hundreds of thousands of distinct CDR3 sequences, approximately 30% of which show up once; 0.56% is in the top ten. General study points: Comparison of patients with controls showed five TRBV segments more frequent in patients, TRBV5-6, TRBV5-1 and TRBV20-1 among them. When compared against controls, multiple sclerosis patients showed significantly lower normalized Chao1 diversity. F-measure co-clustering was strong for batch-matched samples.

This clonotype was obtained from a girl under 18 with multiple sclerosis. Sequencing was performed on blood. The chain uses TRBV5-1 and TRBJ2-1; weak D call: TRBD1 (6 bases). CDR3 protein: CASSLTGLGNEQFF. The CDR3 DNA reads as TGCGCCAGCAGCTTGACAGGGTTGGGCAATGAGCAGTTCTTC.